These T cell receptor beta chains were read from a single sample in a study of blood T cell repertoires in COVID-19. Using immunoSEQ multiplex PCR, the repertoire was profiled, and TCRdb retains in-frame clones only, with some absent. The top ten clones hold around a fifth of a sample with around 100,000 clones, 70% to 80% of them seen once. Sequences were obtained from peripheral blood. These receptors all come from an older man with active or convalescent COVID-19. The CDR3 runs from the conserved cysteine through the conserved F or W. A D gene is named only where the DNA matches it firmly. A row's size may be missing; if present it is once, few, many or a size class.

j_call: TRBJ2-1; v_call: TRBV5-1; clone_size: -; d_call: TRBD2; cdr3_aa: CASSLLLAGAYNEQFF; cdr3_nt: TGCGCCAGCAGCCTTCTCCTAGCGGGAGCCTACAATGAGCAGTTCTTC
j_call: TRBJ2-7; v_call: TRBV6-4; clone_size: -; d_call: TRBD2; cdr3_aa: CASSALAGGYEQYF; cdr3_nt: TGTGCCAGCAGTGCGCTAGCGGGAGGATACGAGCAGTACTTC
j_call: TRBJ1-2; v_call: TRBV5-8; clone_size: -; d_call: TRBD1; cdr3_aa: CASSSGYRGNDNYGYTF; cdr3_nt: TGTGCCAGCAGCTCGGGGTACAGGGGGAACGATAACTATGGCTACACCTTC
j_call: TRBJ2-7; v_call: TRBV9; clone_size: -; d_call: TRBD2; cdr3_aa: CASSSLASDEQYF; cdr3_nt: TGTGCCAGCAGCTCACTAGCGAGCGACGAGCAGTACTTC
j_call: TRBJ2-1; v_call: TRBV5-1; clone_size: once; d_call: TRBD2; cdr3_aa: CASSPRTSGRRNEQFF; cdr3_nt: TGCGCCAGCAGCCCCAGGACTAGCGGGAGAAGAAATGAGCAGTTCTTC
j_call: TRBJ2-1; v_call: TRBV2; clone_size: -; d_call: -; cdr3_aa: CASSPDWFNEQFF; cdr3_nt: TGTGCCAGCAGCCCTGACTGGTTCAATGAGCAGTTCTTC
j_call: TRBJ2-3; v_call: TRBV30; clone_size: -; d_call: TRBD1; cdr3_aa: CAWSAPGTGPDTQYF; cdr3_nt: TGTGCCTGGAGTGCCCCCGGGACAGGGCCAGATACGCAGTATTTT
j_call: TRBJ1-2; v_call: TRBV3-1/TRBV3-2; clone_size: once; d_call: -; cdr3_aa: CASSQDQGTSSFYGYTF; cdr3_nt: TGTGCCAGCAGCCAAGATCAGGGGACCTCGTCCTTCTATGGCTACACCTTC
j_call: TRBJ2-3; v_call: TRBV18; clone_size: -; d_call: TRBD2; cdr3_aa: CASLPGTSTSTDTQYF; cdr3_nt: TGTGCCAGCTTACCCGGGACTAGCACTAGCACAGATACGCAGTATTTT
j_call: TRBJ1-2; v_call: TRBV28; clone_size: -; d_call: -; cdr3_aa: CASSLFRDTFYGYTF; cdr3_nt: TGTGCCAGCAGTTTATTCCGGGACACCTTCTATGGCTACACCTTC
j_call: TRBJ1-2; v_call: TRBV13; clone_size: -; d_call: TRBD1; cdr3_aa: CASSSRGLYYGYTF; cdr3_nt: TGTGCCAGCAGCTCCAGGGGGCTCTACTATGGCTACACCTTC
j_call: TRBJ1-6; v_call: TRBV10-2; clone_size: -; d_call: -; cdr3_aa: CASSESLVSPLHF; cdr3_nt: TGCGCCAGCAGTGAGTCTTTGGTTAGTCCCCTCCACTTT
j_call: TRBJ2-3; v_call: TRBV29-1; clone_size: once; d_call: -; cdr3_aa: CSPVSGSTDTQYF; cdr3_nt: TGCAGCCCTGTCTCGGGGAGCACAGATACGCAGTATTTT